Below are 28 T cell receptor beta chains sequenced from a single sample in a study of technical replicates of blood from several donors. The protocol was immunoSEQ multiplex PCR, while the TCRdb copy is restricted to in-frame clones and leaves out a portion. Among about 61,000 clones listed, around 97% were seen once. The specimen was T cells isolated from PBMCs. The receptors here all came from a human donor in good health.

This chain joins TRBV6-5 and TRBJ2-7; 9 positions match TRBD2. The V gene's germline CDR1 is MNHEY and CDR2 SVGAGI. This CDR3 spans 15 amino acids. The V gene end was trimmed by 2 bases and the J gene end by 1 base; junction bases not matched to a gene: 3. This CDR3 is CASSYSSGGSYEQYF. In DNA, the CDR3 is TGTGCCAGCAGTTACAGTAGCGGGGGTTCCTACGAGCAGTACTTC.

The chain uses TRBV29-1 and TRBJ1-1; perhaps TRBD1 as D (5 bases). This CDR3 region has 13 residues. Germline CDR1 SQVTM, CDR2 ANQGSEA. V gave up 4 bases and J gave up 6 bases, with 15 bases separating them. CDR3 amino acids: CSVGGRGSAEAFF. In DNA, the CDR3 is TGCAGCGTTGGGGGTAGGGGTTCGGCTGAAGCTTTCTTT.

The chain recombines TRBV10-3 with TRBJ2-3; 8 bases match TRBD2. V gave up 0 bases and J gave up 3 bases; unmatched junction bases: 8. CDR3 length: 17 residues. Per germline, CDR1 ENHRY and CDR2 SYGVKD. CDR3 residues: CAISESSSGGVTDTQYF. CDR3 DNA: TGTGCCATCAGTGAGTCGTCGAGCGGGGGAGTAACAGATACGCAGTATTTT.

The chain joins TRBV11-3 to TRBJ2-1; a possible D gene is TRBD2 (6 bases). Germline V CDR1 and CDR2: SGHNT, YENEEA. The CDR3 contains 15 residues. V lost 5 bases to trimming and J lost 5 bases, with 16 bases between them. The CDR3 coding sequence is TGTGCCAGCAGCCTGGCGGGAAGAGGGGACAATGAGCAGTTCTTC. Amino acid sequence: CASSLAGRGDNEQFF.

In nucleotides, the CDR3 is TGTGCCAGCAGTCCTTACCAGGTTACTGAGCAGTTCTTC. Its translation: CASSPYQVTEQFF. The chain is built from TRBV28 and TRBJ2-1; D not certain. This CDR3 has 13 residues. Germline loops: CDR1 MDHEN, CDR2 SYDVKM. Deletions cut 5 bases from V and 9 bases from J, with 14 bases between.

The genes are TRBV7-2 and TRBJ2-3, with D perhaps TRBD1 (9 bases). Germline V CDR1 and CDR2: SGHTA, FQGNSA. Trimming cost V 5 bases and J 4 bases, with 22 bases left between them. The CDR3 spans 17 residues. Written as DNA, the CDR3 is TGTGCCAGCAGCGGTGGGACAGGGCGGGGGGTCGCAGATACGCAGTATTTT. Translating it yields CASSGGTGRGVADTQYF.

This sequence joins TRBV4-1 and TRBJ2-1, with 7 bases aligning to TRBD2. CDR1 MGHRA and CDR2 YSYEKL come from the germline V gene. V shed 1 base and J 2 bases; nucleotides not matched to a gene: 8. The CDR3 consists of 17 residues. The DNA for the CDR3 is TGCGCCAGCAGCCAAGGAATACTAGCGAGAACCTACAATGAGCAGTTCTTC. Its protein product is CASSQGILARTYNEQFF.

The genes are TRBV4-1 and TRBJ2-4; D is possibly TRBD2 (6 bases). Germline V CDR1 and CDR2: MGHRA, YSYEKL. Trimming removed 0 bases at V and 8 bases at J, with 11 bases between. This CDR3 comprises 14 residues. The CDR3 DNA is TGCGCCAGCAGCCAAGATTCCGGGGGAGACATTCAGTACTTC. Amino acids: CASSQDSGGDIQYF.

The rearrangement links TRBV27 to TRBJ1-1; no firm D call. The CDR3 has 16 residues. Germline values: CDR1 MNHEY, CDR2 SMNVEV (reference sequence). V was trimmed by 3 bases and J by 6 bases, leaving 20 bases between them. CDR3: CASSFDWVKKSAEAFF. CDR3 sequence (DNA): TGTGCCAGCAGTTTCGACTGGGTAAAGAAATCGGCTGAAGCTTTCTTT.

V usage is TRBV29-1 and J usage is TRBJ2-3; 7 bases fit TRBD2. Trimming cost V 6 bases and J 1 base; bases outside gene matches: 4. CDR1 and CDR2 (germline): SQVTM, ANQGSEA. This CDR3 region has 13 residues. The CDR3 region is CSVKRGRTDTQYF. The CDR3 nucleotides are TGCAGCGTCAAGCGGGGCCGCACAGATACGCAGTATTTT.

This clone was recorded once. V gene TRBV2 combines with J gene TRBJ2-7, with a possible D match to TRBD1 (5 bases). Trimming took off 1 base at V and 3 bases at J, with 13 bases between the two ends. The CDR3 runs 15 residues. From germline, CDR1 is SNHLY and CDR2 FYNNEI. CDR3 amino acids: CASSEGQGNLYEQYF. CDR3 nucleotides: TGTGCCAGCAGTGAAGGGCAGGGCAACCTCTACGAGCAGTACTTC.

This clone was seen just once. V is TRBV2 and J is TRBJ1-2; 7 nucleotides line up with TRBD1. V shed 3 bases, J shed 8 bases, and the junction held 3 bases outside the gene matches. This CDR3 comprises 12 residues. The germline V gene has CDR1 SNHLY and CDR2 FYNNEI. CDR3 sequence reads: CASSESGGGYTF. The CDR3 coding sequence is TGTGCCAGCAGTGAGTCAGGGGGGGGCTACACCTTC.

The chain has TRBV19 and TRBJ1-1, with 8 bases lining up with TRBD1. The CDR3 loop spans 12 amino acids. J lost 6 bases, V lost 8 bases, and 5 bases had no gene match. In germline, CDR1 is LNHDA, CDR2 SQIVND (reference sequence). CDR3 residues: CASQGQGPEAFF. CDR3 nucleotide sequence: TGTGCCAGTCAAGGACAGGGCCCTGAAGCTTTCTTT.

This rearrangement joins TRBV28 to TRBJ2-2; 8 bases agree with TRBD1. V shed 7 bases and J 5 bases; nucleotides not matched to a gene: 12. This CDR3 is built from 16 residues. Per germline, CDR1 MDHEN and CDR2 SYDVKM. CDR3 nucleotides: TGTGCCAGCAACCTTTATCAGGGGGCGGGGACCGGGGAGCTGTTTTTT. This sequence encodes CASNLYQGAGTGELFF.

The rearrangement links TRBV5-1 to TRBJ2-7; 8 nucleotides align to TRBD2. The CDR3 has 14 amino acids. With V trimmed by 3 bases and J by 4 bases, 6 bases remained unmatched. Germline V gene data show CDR1 as SGHRS and CDR2 as YFSETQ. The CDR3 reads CASSSGTSLYEQYF. The CDR3 coding sequence is TGCGCCAGCAGCTCCGGGACTAGTCTTTACGAGCAGTACTTC.

The chain uses TRBV28 and TRBJ1-2, with TRBD1 as a possible D gene (5 bases). Germline V gene sequence: CDR1 MDHEN, CDR2 SYDVKM. The CDR3 is 13 residues long. V dropped 7 bases and J dropped 4 bases, with 13 bases sitting between them. The CDR3 coding sequence is TGTGCCAGCAATACGAGACAGACCTATGGCTACACCTTC. Encoded protein: CASNTRQTYGYTF.

This rearrangement joins TRBV28 to TRBJ1-1; D perhaps matches TRBD1 (5 bases). V was pared by 1 base and J by 2 bases, with 20 bases between. Per germline, CDR1 MDHEN and CDR2 SYDVKM. This CDR3 contains 18 residues. CDR3: CASSLYRYKGPINTEAFF. CDR3 sequence (DNA): TGTGCCAGCAGTTTATACCGCTATAAGGGGCCAATAAACACTGAAGCTTTCTTT.

The V and J genes are TRBV11-3 and TRBJ2-3; possibly TRBD1 for D (5 bases). There are 16 residues in the CDR3. With 1 base removed from V and 2 bases from J, the gap between germline ends came to 13 bases. CDR1 and CDR2 (germline): SGHNT, YENEEA. The CDR3 reads CASSLGAGYPTDTQYF. The CDR3 DNA is TGTGCCAGCAGCTTAGGCGCAGGGTACCCCACAGATACGCAGTATTTT.

This clone was counted a single time. This rearrangement joins TRBV7-9 to TRBJ1-4; 7 bases are shared with TRBD1. The length of the CDR3 is 15 residues. Trimming cost V 8 bases and J 3 bases; bases outside gene matches: 9. Germline CDR1 SEHNR, CDR2 FQNEAQ (reference sequence). The CDR3 reads CASGGRTGANEKLFF. The CDR3 DNA reads as TGTGCCAGCGGGGGACGGACAGGCGCTAATGAAAAACTGTTTTTT.

The chain carries TRBV5-1 and TRBJ1-1; a weak D match, TRBD1 (5 bases). The V end was cut by 0 bases, the J end by 10 bases, with 13 bases between. CDR1 is SGHRS, CDR2 YFSETQ, per germline. CDR3 length equals 13 residues. The CDR3: CASSLAQGPGAFF. CDR3 nucleotide sequence: TGCGCCAGCAGCTTGGCCCAGGGCCCAGGAGCTTTCTTT.

The chain has TRBV28 and TRBJ1-4; D gene ambiguous. Trimming took off 6 bases at V and 2 bases at J, with 10 bases between the two ends. The CDR3 spans 14 residues. The germline V gene has CDR1 MDHEN and CDR2 SYDVKM. CDR3 nucleotides: TGTGCCAGCAGGCGGGCGTATACTAATGAAAAACTGTTTTTT. Translated: CASRRAYTNEKLFF.

The chain recombines TRBV10-1 with TRBJ1-6; TRBD1 matches at 7 bases. This CDR3 spans 14 amino acids. Trimming cost V 6 bases and J 7 bases; bases outside gene matches: 6. From germline, CDR1 is WNHNN and CDR2 SYGVQD (reference sequence). The CDR3: CASRGGQSNSPLHF. In DNA, the CDR3 is TGCGCCAGCAGGGGGGGACAGTCGAATTCACCCCTCCACTTT.

CDR3 coding DNA: TGCGCCAGCAGCCCTAAGGGGGAGGGAACTGAAGCTTTCTTT. Translated, it gives CASSPKGEGTEAFF. The chain couples TRBV5-1 to TRBJ1-1; possibly TRBD1 for D (6 bases). Germline assignment: CDR1 SGHRS and CDR2 YFSETQ. Trimming pared 4 bases from V and 5 bases from J, leaving 15 bases between. CDR3 length: 14 residues.

The chain links TRBV21-1 to TRBJ2-7; the table calls TRBD1, which could not be checked here. TRBV21-1 is an annotated pseudogene. This CDR3 has 14 amino acids. The CDR3 spells CASSNLLEGDEQYF. The CDR3 region has the DNA TGTGCCAGCAGCAACCTTCTCGAAGGGGACGAGCAGTACTTC.

The rearrangement uses TRBV4-1 and TRBJ1-2; D is uncertain. Trimming pared 0 bases from V and 0 bases from J, leaving 8 bases between. The CDR3 sequence is 15 residues long. The germline CDR1 and CDR2 sequences are MGHRA and YSYEKL. CDR3 loop: CASSQEAGANYGYTF. The CDR3 region has the DNA TGCGCCAGCAGCCAAGAAGCTGGAGCTAACTATGGCTACACCTTC.

The DNA for the CDR3 is TGCGCCAGCAGTTCTAGCGGGGCCTACGAGCAGTACTTC. It encodes CASSSSGAYEQYF. The chain joins TRBV5-1 to TRBJ2-7, with 9 bases aligning to TRBD2. The CDR3 consists of 13 residues. The trim removed 5 bases at V and 2 bases at J, leaving 2 bases unmatched. Germline CDR1 SGHRS, CDR2 YFSETQ.

V is TRBV6-6 and J is TRBJ1-2, with D unresolved. V shed 10 bases and J shed 2 bases, with 14 bases lying between them. In germline, CDR1 is MNHNY, CDR2 SVGAGI (reference sequence). The CDR3 is 13 amino acids. The CDR3 is CATKEAENYGYTF. The CDR3 nucleotides read TGTGCCACCAAAGAGGCGGAGAACTATGGCTACACCTTC.

This chain uses TRBV30 with TRBJ1-1; 8 bases agree with TRBD1. CDR3 length: 17 residues. Germline lookup yields CDR1 GTSNPN and CDR2 SVGIG (reference sequence). Trimming at V came to 4 bases and at J to 4 bases, leaving 17 bases not matched to a gene. The CDR3 DNA follows: TGTGCCTGGATGGGCACCCGGGACAGGTTATTCCCCACTGAAGCTTTCTTT. Its protein is CAWMGTRDRLFPTEAFF.